The next 23 T cell receptor beta chains were all read from a single sample in a study of CXCR3-negative and CXCR3-positive naive CD8 T cells. Preparation of TRB cDNA libraries relied on 5' RACE carrying UMI labels. Using the 5' RACE reads, TCRdb records one entry per CDR3 protein without DNA. The listing records roughly 89,000 distinct CDR3 sequences. Sequenced sample: naive CXCR3- CD8+ T cells from blood. Specified subset: CD45RO-CCR7+CD27+CD95- naive CD8+ T cells lacking CXCR3 (TNR3-). The origin of the receptors is a human donor in good health. Some clones in this sample may be carry-over from other donors' samples.

The gene calls are TRBV13 and TRBJ2-7; TCRdb's D gene call, TRBD2, goes unchecked for lack of DNA. Germline assignment: CDR1 PRHDT and CDR2 FYEKMQ (reference sequence). This CDR3 is built from 19 residues. CDR3 in amino acids: CASSPAGLAGGHGSYEQYF. The full variable domain, with the rest looked up from reference TRBV13 and TRBJ2-7, is AAGVIQSPRHLIKEKRETATLKCYPIPRHDTVYWYQQGPGQDPQFLISFYEKMQSDKGSIPDRFSAQQFSDYHSELNMSSLELGDSALYFCASSPAGLAGGHGSYEQYFGPGTRLTVT.

The J gene is TRBJ2-1, the V gene TRBV7-9; without DNA, the TCRdb call of TRBD2 cannot be checked. The CDR3 contains 18 residues. Germline values: CDR1 SEHNR, CDR2 FQNEAQ (reference sequence). CDR3 amino acids: CASSKGLAGGLSYNEQFF.

This chain uses TRBV4-1 with TRBJ2-1; the D gene TCRdb calls, TRBD2, cannot be checked with no DNA. Germline V lookup: CDR1 MGHRA, CDR2 YSYEKL. The CDR3 contains 17 residues. CDR3 amino acids: CASSQDDGGGSYNEQFF.

The gene calls are TRBV6-4 and TRBJ2-1; no DNA is available, so the TRBD2 call from TCRdb remains unchecked. Germline V gene sequence: CDR1 MRHNA, CDR2 SNTAGT. The CDR3 totals 15 residues. This chain's CDR3 is CASSSTSGGNNEQFF.

The chain is built from TRBV7-7 and TRBJ1-1. Germline loops: CDR1 SSHAT, CDR2 FNYEAQ (reference sequence). This CDR3 has 14 residues. CDR3 sequence reads: CASSSGAFEGEAFF.

The chain couples TRBV19 to TRBJ1-1. This CDR3 comprises 12 residues. Germline V gene lookup returns CDR1 LNHDA and CDR2 SQIVND (reference sequence). CDR3: CATLGGPTEAFF.

The rearrangement uses TRBV4-1 and TRBJ1-1. CDR1 MGHRA and CDR2 YSYEKL come from the germline V gene. CDR3 size: 13 residues. CDR3 residues: CASSQDRKTEAFF.

The gene calls are TRBV9 and TRBJ2-1. CDR3 size: 15 residues. Per germline, CDR1 SGDLS and CDR2 YYNGEE. CDR3 amino acids: CASSVDPSSYNEQFF.

CDR3 sequence reads: CASSHTGLNTEAFF. The chain carries TRBV4-2 and TRBJ1-1; TCRdb names TRBD1, which stays unverified in the absence of DNA. The CDR3 spans 14 residues. Germline V gene sequence: CDR1 LGHNA, CDR2 YNFKEQ.

The rearrangement links TRBV29-1 to TRBJ2-3; the D call from TCRdb, TRBD1, cannot be confirmed without DNA. Germline V gene sequence: CDR1 SQVTM, CDR2 ANQGSEA. The CDR3 loop spans 15 amino acids. The CDR3 spells CSVEESGRGTDTQYF.

The chain carries TRBV7-9 and TRBJ1-1. Germline V lookup: CDR1 SEHNR, CDR2 FQNEAQ (reference sequence). The CDR3 has 14 residues. The CDR3: CASSISQSATEAFF.

This sequence joins TRBV10-3 and TRBJ2-2; TCRdb gives TRBD1 as the D gene, but with no DNA this cannot be confirmed. Germline assignment: CDR1 ENHRY and CDR2 SYGVKD. The CDR3 consists of 17 residues. The CDR3 sequence is CAISDLLGRGETGELFF.

The chain carries TRBV6-2 or TRBV6-3 and TRBJ2-1; the D gene TCRdb calls, TRBD2, cannot be checked with no DNA. Germline CDR1 reads MNHEY; CDR2 reads SVGEGT. The CDR3 length is 16 residues. This CDR3 is CASSYSGGGAHNEQFF.

The rearrangement uses TRBV27 and TRBJ2-2. This CDR3 region has 13 residues. Germline lookup yields CDR1 MNHEY and CDR2 SMNVEV (reference sequence). The CDR3 loop reads CASSFGHTGELFF.

This rearrangement joins TRBV29-1 to TRBJ2-2; TCRdb indicates TRBD1, and absent DNA this call remains unverified. The CDR3 is made up of 17 amino acids. Germline V gene data show CDR1 as SQVTM and CDR2 as ANQGSEA. This CDR3 is CSVVLTGFPGTTGELFF.

The rearrangement joins TRBV25-1 to TRBJ2-1. The CDR3 covers 13 residues. Germline V gene sequence: CDR1 MGHDK, CDR2 SYGVNS. CDR3 amino acids: CASSALTGAEQFF.

The chain links TRBV6-5 to TRBJ2-1. The V gene's germline CDR1 is MNHEY and CDR2 SVGAGI. This CDR3 is 15 amino acids long. CDR3 in amino acids: CASNYSRDSYNEQFF.

V usage is TRBV20-1 and J usage is TRBJ2-7; the D call of TRBD1 rests on TCRdb alone, since no DNA is present to check it. CDR1 and CDR2 (germline): DFQATT, SNEGSKA (reference sequence). This CDR3 is 13 amino acids long. CDR3: CSASPGPSYEQYF.

The J gene is TRBJ2-3, the V gene TRBV29-1; TCRdb's assignment of TRBD1 cannot be checked, as there is no DNA. CDR1 is SQVTM and CDR2 is ANQGSEA in the germline V gene. The CDR3 sequence is 15 residues long. The CDR3 protein is CSVVGRDREAYTQYF.

The chain combines TRBV15 with TRBJ1-1. Germline V gene data show CDR1 as LNHNV and CDR2 as YYDKDF (reference sequence). The CDR3 covers 15 residues. CDR3 residues: CATSRDLALGTEAFF.

The chain uses TRBV29-1 and TRBJ2-2. CDR1 is SQVTM and CDR2 is ANQGSEA in the germline V gene. The CDR3 is made up of 13 amino acids. The CDR3 protein is CSVDSIGTGELFF.

The rearrangement joins TRBV29-1 to TRBJ1-5; TCRdb proposes TRBD1, but this gene call is untestable without DNA. Germline CDR1 SQVTM, CDR2 ANQGSEA. This CDR3 spans 14 amino acids. The CDR3: CSVATDMRGQPQHF.

Here the CDR3 reads CASSPGLRGTGETQYF. The V and J genes are TRBV7-2 and TRBJ2-5; absent DNA, TCRdb's TRBD1 call cannot be checked. The CDR3 has 16 amino acids. Germline CDR1 reads SGHTA; CDR2 reads FQGNSA.